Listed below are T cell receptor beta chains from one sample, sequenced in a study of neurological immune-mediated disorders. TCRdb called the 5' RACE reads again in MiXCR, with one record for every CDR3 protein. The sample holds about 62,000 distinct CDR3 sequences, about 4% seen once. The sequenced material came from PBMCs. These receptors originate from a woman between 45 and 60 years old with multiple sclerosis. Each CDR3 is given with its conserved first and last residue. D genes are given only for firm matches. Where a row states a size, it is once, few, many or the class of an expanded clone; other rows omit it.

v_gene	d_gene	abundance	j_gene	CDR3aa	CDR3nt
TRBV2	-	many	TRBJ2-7	CASSGLYEQYF	TGTGCCAGCAGTGGACTCTACGAGCAGTACTTC
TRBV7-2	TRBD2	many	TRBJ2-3	CASSLGQAGGGNTQYF	TGTGCCAGCAGCCTTGGACAGGCGGGAGGGGGGAATACGCAGTATTTT
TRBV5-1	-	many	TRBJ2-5	CASSFGTPQETQYF	TGCGCCAGCAGCTTTGGGACACCCCAAGAGACCCAGTACTTC
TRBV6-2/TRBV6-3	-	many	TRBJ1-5	CASSYSLTRMSNQPQHF	TGTGCCAGCAGTTACTCCCTCACTCGTATGAGCAATCAGCCCCAGCATTTT
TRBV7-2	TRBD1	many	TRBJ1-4	CASSLVRQGASNEKLFF	TGTGCCAGCAGCTTAGTAAGGCAGGGGGCCTCTAATGAAAAACTGTTTTTT
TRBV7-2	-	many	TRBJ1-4	CASSLNRNEKLFF	TGTGCCAGCAGCTTAAACCGCAATGAAAAACTGTTTTTT
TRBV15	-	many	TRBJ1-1	CATSRDVNTEAFF	TGTGCCACCAGCAGAGACGTGAACACTGAAGCTTTCTTT
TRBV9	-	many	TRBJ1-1	CASSVAQNTEAFF	TGTGCCAGCAGCGTAGCTCAGAACACTGAAGCTTTCTTT
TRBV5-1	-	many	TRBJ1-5	CASSPGEVGQPQHF	TGCGCCAGCAGCCCCGGGGAGGTGGGTCAGCCCCAGCATTTT
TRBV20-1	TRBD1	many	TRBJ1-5	CSAPTGSSNQPQHF	TGCAGTGCGCCGACAGGGTCGAGCAATCAGCCCCAGCATTTT
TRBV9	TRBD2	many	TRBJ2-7	CASSSGRVGYEQYF	TGTGCCAGCAGTAGCGGGAGAGTCGGGTACGAGCAGTACTTC
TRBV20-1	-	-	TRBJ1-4	CSARRPLGLFF	TGCAGTGCTCGACGGCCATTAGGGCTGTTTTTT
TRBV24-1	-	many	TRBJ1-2	CATSDSAANYGYTF	TGTGCCACCAGTGACTCAGCAGCCAACTATGGCTACACCTTC
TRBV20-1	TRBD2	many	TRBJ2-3	CSATPAGLAGDADTQYF	TGCAGTGCTACCCCGGCGGGACTAGCGGGAGATGCAGATACGCAGTATTTT
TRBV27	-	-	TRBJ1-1	CASSSTGRRAFF	TGTGCCAGCAGTTCAACAGGGCGTCGCGCTTTCTTT
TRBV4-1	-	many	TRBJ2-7	CASSLTPSGTPSYEQYF	TGCGCCAGCAGCCTTACCCCTTCCGGGACACCCTCCTACGAGCAGTACTTC
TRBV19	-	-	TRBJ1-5	CASNRGNSNQPQHF	TGTGCCAGTAATAGAGGGAATAGCAATCAGCCCCAGCATTTT
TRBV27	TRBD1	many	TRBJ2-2	CASSLFWTGGPGELFF	TGTGCCAGCAGTTTATTCTGGACAGGTGGCCCCGGGGAGCTGTTTTTT
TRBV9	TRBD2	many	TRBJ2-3	CASSGSGSGRSDTQYF	TGTGCCAGCAGCGGGTCGGGTAGCGGGAGATCGGATACGCAGTATTTT
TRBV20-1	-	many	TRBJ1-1	CSAFFKGRTEAFF	TGCAGTGCTTTTTTCAAGGGAAGAACTGAAGCTTTCTTT
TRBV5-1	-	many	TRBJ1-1	CASSFGELLTEAFF	TGCGCCAGCAGCTTTGGGGAATTGCTGACTGAAGCTTTCTTT
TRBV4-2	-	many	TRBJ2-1	CASSQDQVPEQFF	TGTGCCAGCAGCCAAGATCAAGTCCCAGAGCAGTTCTTC
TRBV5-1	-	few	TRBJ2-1	CASSLEDSYNEQFF	TGCGCCAGCAGCTTGGAGGACTCCTACAATGAGCAGTTCTTC
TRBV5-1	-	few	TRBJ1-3	CASSLEDRRNTIYF	TGCGCCAGCAGCTTGGAAGACAGAAGAAACACCATATATTTT
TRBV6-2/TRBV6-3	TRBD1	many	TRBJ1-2	CASSPTTGAYGYTF	TGTGCCAGCAGCCCGACGACAGGGGCCTATGGCTACACCTTC
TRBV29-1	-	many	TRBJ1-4	CSVLLATNEKLFF	TGCAGCGTTCTACTCGCAACTAATGAAAAACTGTTTTTT
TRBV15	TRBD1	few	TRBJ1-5	CATSRTGTVYNQPQHF	TGTGCCACCAGCAGGACCGGGACAGTGTACAATCAGCCCCAGCATTTT
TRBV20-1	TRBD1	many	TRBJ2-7	CSATGQGAVEQYF	TGCAGTGCTACCGGACAGGGGGCAGTGGAGCAGTACTTC
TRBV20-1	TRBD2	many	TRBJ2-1	CSAAASGSYNEQFF	TGCAGTGCTGCTGCTAGCGGGAGCTACAATGAGCAGTTCTTC
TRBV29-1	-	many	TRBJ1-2	CSVVRGYGYTF	TGCAGCGTTGTTCGGGGTTACGGCTACACCTTC
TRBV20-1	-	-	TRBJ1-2	CSAAKTKERGYTF	TGCAGTGCCGCTAAAACAAAGGAGAGGGGCTACACCTTC
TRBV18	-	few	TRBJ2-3	CASSPTHTTDTQYF	TGTGCCAGCTCACCAACTCATACTACAGATACGCAGTATTTT
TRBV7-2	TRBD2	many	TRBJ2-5	CASSSRLAGTVETQYF	TGTGCCAGCAGCTCCAGACTAGCGGGTACGGTGGAGACCCAGTACTTC
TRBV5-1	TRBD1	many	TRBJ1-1	CASSYPGGQNTEAFF	TGCGCCAGCAGCTACCCAGGGGGTCAGAACACTGAAGCTTTCTTT
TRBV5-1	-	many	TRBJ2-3	CASSSPGTDTQYF	TGCGCCAGCAGCTCCCCTGGCACAGATACGCAGTATTTT
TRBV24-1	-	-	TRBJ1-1	CATSDTRDTEAFF	TGTGCCACCAGTGACACCCGGGACACTGAAGCTTTCTTT
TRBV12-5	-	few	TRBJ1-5	CASGKDRKQPQHF	TGTGCTAGTGGAAAAGACAGGAAACAGCCCCAGCATTTT
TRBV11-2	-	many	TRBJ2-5	CASSPDPGPRETQYF	TGTGCCAGCAGCCCGGACCCAGGGCCCAGGGAGACCCAGTACTTC
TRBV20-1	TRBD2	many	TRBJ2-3	CSARRGRTDTQYF	TGCAGTGCTAGGCGCGGGAGAACAGATACGCAGTATTTT
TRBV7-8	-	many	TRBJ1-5	CASRSSRGANQPQHF	TGTGCCAGCCGGTCCTCACGCGGGGCTAATCAGCCCCAGCATTTT
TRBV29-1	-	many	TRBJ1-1	CSVEGTGGAEAFF	TGCAGCGTTGAAGGCACCGGAGGGGCAGAAGCTTTCTTT
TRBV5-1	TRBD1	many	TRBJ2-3	CASSSTGVATDTQYF	TGCGCCAGCAGCTCGACAGGGGTAGCGACAGATACGCAGTATTTT
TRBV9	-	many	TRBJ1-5	CASSVAAGNQPQHF	TGTGCCAGCAGCGTAGCCGCTGGCAATCAGCCCCAGCATTTT
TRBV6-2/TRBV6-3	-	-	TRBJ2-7	CASSVPRGIAIYEQYF	TGTGCCAGCAGCGTGCCGCGTGGGATAGCGATTTACGAGCAGTACTTC